This T cell receptor beta chain was identified in a study of beta chain features in type 1 diabetes. Study observations and caveats: Insertions at VDJ junctions were less frequent in type 1 diabetes patients. These patients also deleted more nucleotides at the same junctions. In every one of the four CD4+ subsets, TCRB CDR3s were moderately but significantly shorter in Type 1 diabetes patients.

For this clone: Antigen unknown.

Reverse transcription of all isolated RNA meant that expressed TCRB transcripts were sequenced. Libraries were prepared by immunoSEQ multiplex PCR; TCRdb keeps only in-frame clonotypes and omits some of them. The table records about 620,000 clones, around 15% of them present only once. Trimming stripped 3 bases from V and 7 bases from J, with 11 bases between. CDR1 MGHDK and CDR2 SYGVNS come from the germline V gene. This CDR3 is built from 13 residues. The rearrangement joins TRBV25-1 to TRBJ2-3; D possibly corresponds to TRBD1 (6 bases). The sequence derives from a man aged 18 to 35 in good health. What was sequenced was naive CD4+ T cells from blood. The CDR3 region has the DNA TGTGCCAGCAGTGACCCAAGGGGGAATACGCAGTATTTT. This gives the protein CASSDPRGNTQYF.